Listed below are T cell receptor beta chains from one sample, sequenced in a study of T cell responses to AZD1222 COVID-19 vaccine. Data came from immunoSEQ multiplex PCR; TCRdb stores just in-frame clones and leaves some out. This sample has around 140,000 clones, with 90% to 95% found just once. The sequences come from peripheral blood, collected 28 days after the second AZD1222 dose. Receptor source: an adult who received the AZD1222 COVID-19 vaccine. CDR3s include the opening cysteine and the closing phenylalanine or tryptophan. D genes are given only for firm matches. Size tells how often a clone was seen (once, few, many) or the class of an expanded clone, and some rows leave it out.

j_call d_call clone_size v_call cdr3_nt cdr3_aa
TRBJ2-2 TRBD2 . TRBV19 TGTGCCAGTAGTATACGGGGACTAGCGGGCACCGGGGAGCTGTTTTTT CASSIRGLAGTGELFF
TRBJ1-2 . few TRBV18 TGTGCCAGCTCACCACGGACGCAGGGGGGCTACACCTTC CASSPRTQGGYTF
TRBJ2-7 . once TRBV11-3 TGTGCCAGCAGCTTAGATCGAGTCGGCGAGCAGTACTTC CASSLDRVGEQYF
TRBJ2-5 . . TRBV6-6 TGTGCCAGCAGTTACCTAGACAGAAAGTACCAAGAGACCCAGTACTTC CASSYLDRKYQETQYF
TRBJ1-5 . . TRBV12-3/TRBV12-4 TGTGCCAGCAGCAGGGGTGGCAATCAGCCCCAGCATTTT CASSRGGNQPQHF
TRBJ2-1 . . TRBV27 TGTGCCTGCCGAACGGGGGCGGCTGAGCAGTTCTTC CACRTGAAEQFF
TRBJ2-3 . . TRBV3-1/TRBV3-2 TGTGCCAGCAGCCAAGACGGACAGACCCCCCGCACAGATACGCAGTATTTT CASSQDGQTPRTDTQYF
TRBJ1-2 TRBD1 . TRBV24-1 TGTGCCACCAGTGGTTCGAGACAGGGTTTAAACTATGGCTACACCTTC CATSGSRQGLNYGYTF
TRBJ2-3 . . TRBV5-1 TGCGCCAGCAGCTTGGCCGGTCCAGATACGCAGTATTTT CASSLAGPDTQYF
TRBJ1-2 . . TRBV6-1 TGTGCCAGCAGTGACTACCCGGTCGCCGGCTACTATGGCTACACCTTC CASSDYPVAGYYGYTF
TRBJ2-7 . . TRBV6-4 TGTGCCAGCAGTGAGGCCCCCGGAGTTGGCGAGCAGTACTTC CASSEAPGVGEQYF
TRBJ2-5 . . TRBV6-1 TGTGCCAGCAGTGAACGGTGGAGCGGGGAGACCCAGTACTTC CASSERWSGETQYF
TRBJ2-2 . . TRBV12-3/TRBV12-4 TGTGCCAGCAGTTTTAAGGTCACCGGGGAGCTGTTTTTT CASSFKVTGELFF
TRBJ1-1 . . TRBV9 TGTGCCAGCAGCGTAGTAGTTGAAGCTTTCTTT CASSVVVEAFF